This paragraph reports one T cell receptor (beta chain). Its antigen remains unknown. Only in-frame clones appear in the TCRdb table, and some are missing; sequencing was by immunoSEQ multiplex PCR. Among fewer than 95,000 clones, 90% to 95% were seen once, and the ten largest hold about 0.87%. This entry belongs to a study of OX40 agonist ivuxolimab in advanced cancers. Study in general: Averaging roughly 60 years in age, with a range of 23 to 79, the cohort was approximately 84% male. Study results and caveats: It was also the case that some nonresponders had low normalized T-cell clonal expansion.

The CDR3 totals 17 residues. Material: CD4+ or CD8+ T cells sorted from blood, obtained in a trial of the OX40 agonist ivuxolimab. The chain employs TRBV21-1 and TRBJ2-7; the table's D gene call, TRBD2, was not cross checked with the DNA. TRBV21-1 is a pseudogene locus. The receptor was derived from an adult with an advanced solid tumor such as melanoma, head and neck, liver or kidney cancer. The CDR3 spells CASSLMRGREGHYEQYF. Written as DNA, the CDR3 is TGTGCCAGCAGCCTCATGAGGGGACGGGAGGGACACTACGAGCAGTACTTC.